The rows below give T cell receptor beta chains drawn from one sample of a study of blood T cell repertoires in COVID-19. Clones were read by immunoSEQ multiplex PCR, and TCRdb kept only the in-frame ones, dropping some. The sample includes over 200,000 clones, approximately 86% of them seen just once. Sequencing was performed on PBMCs or T cells enriched from blood (not recorded which). Source of these receptors: a woman in her 30s who had been exposed to COVID-19. The CDR3 runs from the conserved cysteine through the conserved F or W. The D gene is left open where the match is weak. Some rows have no size entry. The others give once, few or many, or a class for an expanded clone.

length,V,size,J,D,CDR3,DNA
16,TRBV3-1/TRBV3-2,once,TRBJ2-5,TRBD1,CASSLTSGQLVETQYF,TGTGCCAGCAGCCTCACCTCGGGACAGCTCGTCGAGACCCAGTACTTC
14,TRBV30,-,TRBJ1-2,-,CAWSLMDSHYGYTF,TGTGCCTGGAGTCTAATGGACAGCCACTATGGCTACACCTTC
15,TRBV19,-,TRBJ1-1,-,CATASPRGSNTEAFF,TGTGCCACCGCCAGCCCCAGGGGATCGAACACTGAAGCTTTCTTT
14,TRBV27,-,TRBJ1-4,TRBD1,CASSSTGRDEKLFF,TGTGCCAGCAGTTCGACAGGGCGGGATGAAAAACTGTTTTTT
13,TRBV7-3,once,TRBJ1-2,TRBD1,CASSSTGEDGYTF,TGTGCCAGCAGCTCAACAGGGGAAGATGGCTACACCTTC
16,TRBV29-1,-,TRBJ2-7,TRBD2,CSVGGSGGPFSYEQYF,TGCAGCGTTGGGGGTAGCGGGGGCCCCTTCTCCTACGAGCAGTACTTC
12,TRBV2,-,TRBJ1-3,-,CASTGSGNTIYF,TGTGCCAGCACCGGCTCTGGAAACACCATATATTTT
13,TRBV6-5,-,TRBJ1-2,TRBD1,CASLSGQGDGYTF,TGTGCCAGCCTATCGGGACAGGGGGATGGCTACACCTTC
16,TRBV5-5,-,TRBJ2-3,TRBD2,CASSWDPRGGKDTQYF,TGTGCCAGCAGCTGGGATCCGCGGGGGGGCAAAGATACGCAGTATTTT
15,TRBV12-5,-,TRBJ2-2,TRBD2,CASGLGQGGTGELFF,TGTGCTAGTGGTTTAGGGCAGGGAGGGACCGGGGAGCTGTTTTTT
18,TRBV5-1,-,TRBJ1-4,TRBD1,CASSLFTGTGGAREKLFF,TGCGCCAGCAGCTTGTTTACCGGGACAGGGGGCGCCCGGGAAAAACTGTTTTTT
14,TRBV28,-,TRBJ1-3,-,CASTEQGSGNTIYF,TGTGCCAGCACCGAACAGGGCTCTGGAAACACCATATATTTT
13,TRBV19,once,TRBJ2-3,-,CASSGAFTDTQYF,TGTGCCAGTAGTGGGGCCTTCACAGATACGCAGTATTTT
15,TRBV7-7,-,TRBJ2-5,TRBD1,CASSKSGGRQETQYF,TGTGCTAGCAGCAAGTCAGGGGGCCGGCAAGAGACCCAGTACTTC
14,TRBV3-1/TRBV3-2,-,TRBJ1-6,-,CASSQAPGPSPLHF,TGTGCCAGCAGCCAAGCCCCGGGTCCTTCACCCCTCCACTTT
14,TRBV10-3,-,TRBJ1-4,-,CAISGSLGNEKLFF,TGTGCCATCAGCGGATCCCTCGGGAATGAAAAACTGTTTTTT